The sample holds one count of the clone carrying this T cell receptor (beta chain). Its specificity is unknown. With a much larger clone just one base away, this may be a read error. A read error is likely, as this CDR3 ends without the conserved phenylalanine or tryptophan. The CDR3 totals 15 residues. Per the germline V gene, CDR1 is LGHNA and CDR2 is YSLEER. V was shortened by 4 bases and J by 2 bases, with 11 bases between the two germline ends. The data originate from a study of molecular identifiers for immune sequencing clone quantification. General study points: Clones above 20 RNA copies held over 98% of effector molecules, under 1% in naive cells.

Sorting selected naive CD8 T cells with a CD8+CD4-CCR7+CD45RA+ phenotype. Previously described methods with listed TCR primers produced the bulk TCR libraries. One entry per CDR3 protein results from TCRdb running MiXCR on the PCR reads. The table lists 550,000 to 750,000 distinct CDR3 sequences, approximately 20% of them singletons. The specimen sequenced was naive CD8+ T cells from blood, with Jurkat cell RNA spiked in. Subset reported: FACS-sorted CD8+CD4-CCR7+CD45RA+ naive T cells. The sequence derives from a human donor in good health. Some libraries in this study had Jurkat cell RNA spiked in. The rearrangement joins TRBV4-3 to TRBJ1-4; D remains ambiguous. The CDR3 protein is CASSLGSDTNEKLFC. The CDR3 nucleotides read TGCGCCAGCAGCCTTGGGAGCGATACTAATGAAAAACTGTTTTGT.